These 6 T cell receptor beta chains originate from one sample sequenced in a study of T cells in Graves' hyperthyroidism and ophthalmopathy. The CDR3 regions of TCR beta were amplified from RNA transcripts. Using the HTBI primer set, a first-round RT-PCR was run on the TCR CDR3. TCRdb re-derived calls from the multiplex PCR reads in MiXCR, one entry per CDR3 protein. The data hold about 840,000 distinct CDR3 sequences, with 38% observed a single time. The sample was blood. The receptor source for this set is a young man with Graves' hyperthyroidism.

The V gene is TRBV7-2, the J gene TRBJ1-5; D is uncertain. Germline V gene lookup returns CDR1 SGHTA and CDR2 FQGNSA. Trimming pared 1 base from V and 7 bases from J, leaving 11 bases between. There are 14 residues in the CDR3. CDR3: CASSLGPTGQPQHF. The CDR3 DNA reads TGTGCCAGCAGCTTAGGCCCGACGGGGCAGCCCCAGCATTTT.

This clonotype has just a few counts. The chain uses TRBV14 and TRBJ1-1, with D hard to call. The CDR3 has 14 amino acids. V lost 4 bases to trimming and J lost 5 bases, with 14 bases between them. Germline CDR1 reads SGHDN; CDR2 reads FVKESK. This CDR3 is CASSLRAPKTEAFF. The CDR3 coding sequence is TGTGCCAGCAGCCTCCGGGCCCCGAAGACTGAAGCTTTCTTT.

The chain links TRBV29-1 to TRBJ1-2; D unresolved. CDR1 is SQVTM, CDR2 ANQGSEA, per germline. This CDR3 spans 11 amino acids. V was cut by 7 bases and J by 4 bases, with 10 bases left in between. The CDR3 is CSAGRTYGYTF. The CDR3 coding sequence is TGCAGCGCCGGGAGAACCTATGGCTACACCTTC.

The chain employs TRBV9 and TRBJ2-2; D might be TRBD1 (7 bases). The CDR3 sequence is 12 residues long. With 6 bases removed from V and 6 bases from J, the gap between germline ends came to 9 bases. Per germline, CDR1 SGDLS and CDR2 YYNGEE. For the CDR3, the DNA is TGTGCCAGCACCAGGGGGGCCGGGGAGCTGTTTTTT. Amino acid sequence: CASTRGAGELFF.

This clonotype was counted a single time. Relative to the germline gene, one junction end is altered; a read error may explain this. This chain joins TRBV29-1 and TRBJ2-6; 10 bases agree with TRBD1. The CDR3 loop spans 13 amino acids. Per the germline V gene, CDR1 is SQVTM and CDR2 is ANQGSEA. This CDR3 is CSVGGTGDNVLTF. The CDR3 nucleotides are TGCAGCGTTGGTGGGACAGGGGACAACGTCCTGACTTTC.

The genes are TRBV7-3 and TRBJ2-5, with 12 positions matching TRBD2. The V gene's germline CDR1 is SGHTA and CDR2 FQGTGA. This CDR3 is 16 amino acids long. J was trimmed by 7 bases and V by 5 bases; bases with no gene match: 11. The CDR3 sequence is CASSQQGASGGGTQYF. The CDR3 region has the DNA TGTGCCAGCAGCCAACAGGGGGCTAGCGGGGGGGGGACCCAGTACTTC.